This record looks at one TCR beta chain sequence and its context. What it binds is unknown. Donors likely had unrecorded immune exposures despite being nominally healthy when sampled. V was clipped by 6 bases and J by 1 base, with 8 bases between them. This CDR3 has 13 amino acids. Germline V lookup: CDR1 SGHRS, CDR2 YFSETQ. With 60 Vbeta and 13 Jbeta primers, the PCR was carried out. Assay used: immunoSEQ multiplex PCR; TCRdb lists only in-frame clones, some missing. Here the sample spans roughly 150,000 clones, approximately 83% being singletons. The sample originates from a study of cytomegalovirus exposure and HLA in healthy donors. Study-wide findings and caveats: Cytomegalovirus-associated TCR beta chains were listed, numbering more than 150. Analysis was performed later, and it showed HLA-associated TCR beta chains to be more clonally expanded than equally common others.

This receptor was taken from a woman aged 18-35 years in good health and CMV-seronegative. The genes are TRBV5-1 and TRBJ1-3; D uncertain. The sample taken for sequencing was PBMCs. DNA for the CDR3: TGCGCCAGCAATACTGGTTCTGGAAACACCATATATTTT. Its translation: CASNTGSGNTIYF.